The clone carrying this T cell receptor beta chain was seen many times. The CDR3 has 15 amino acids. Germline V gene data show CDR1 as SGDLS and CDR2 as YYNGEE. V shed 4 bases, J shed 6 bases, and the junction held 6 bases outside the gene matches. This sample stems from a study of T-cell reconstitution after alpha-beta-depleted transplantation in children. It was with unique molecular identifiers that the TCRbeta library was prepared. From the PCR reads, TCRdb called clonotypes with MiXCR, one entry per CDR3 protein. The sample contains almost 500,000 distinct CDR3 sequences, about 10% of which appear only once.

Sequencing was performed on PBMCs, taken before TCRalphabeta/CD19-depleted stem cell transplant. This chain joins TRBV9 and TRBJ2-2, with 10 positions matching TRBD2. The receptor was derived from a child under 10 years old with inherited bone marrow failure, due to receive a stem cell transplant. CDR3 sequence: CASSLLAGEAGELFF. Written as DNA, the CDR3 is TGTGCCAGCAGCCTTCTAGCGGGAGAGGCCGGGGAGCTGTTTTTT.